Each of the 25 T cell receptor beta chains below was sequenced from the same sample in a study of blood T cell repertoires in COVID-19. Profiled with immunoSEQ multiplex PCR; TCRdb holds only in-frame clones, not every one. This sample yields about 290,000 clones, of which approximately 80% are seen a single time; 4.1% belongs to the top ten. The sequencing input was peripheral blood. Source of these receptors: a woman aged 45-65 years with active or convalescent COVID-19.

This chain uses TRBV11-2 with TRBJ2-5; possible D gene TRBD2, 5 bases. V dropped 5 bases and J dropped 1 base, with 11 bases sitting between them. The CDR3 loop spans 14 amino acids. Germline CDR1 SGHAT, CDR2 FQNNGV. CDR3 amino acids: CASSVLGRQETQYF. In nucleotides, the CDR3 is TGTGCCAGCAGCGTACTAGGCCGCCAAGAGACCCAGTACTTC.

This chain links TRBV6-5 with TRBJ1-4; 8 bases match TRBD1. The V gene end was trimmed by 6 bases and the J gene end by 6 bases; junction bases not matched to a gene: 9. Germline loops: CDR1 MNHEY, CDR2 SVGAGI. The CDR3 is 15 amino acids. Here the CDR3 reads CASRRLAGGHEKLFF. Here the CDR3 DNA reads TGTGCCAGCAGGCGCCTGGCAGGGGGCCATGAAAAACTGTTTTTT.

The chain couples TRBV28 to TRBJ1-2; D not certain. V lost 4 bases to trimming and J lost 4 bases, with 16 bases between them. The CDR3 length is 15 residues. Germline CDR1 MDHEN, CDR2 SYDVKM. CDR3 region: CASSWAGRVFYGYTF. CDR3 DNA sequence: TGTGCCAGCAGTTGGGCGGGGAGGGTGTTCTATGGCTACACCTTC.

CDR3 region: CASRRQGEGDTQYF. In DNA, the CDR3 is TGTGCCAGTAGGAGACAGGGGGAAGGAGATACGCAGTATTTT. The V call is TRBV19, the J call TRBJ2-3; 9 nucleotides match TRBD1. Per germline, CDR1 LNHDA and CDR2 SQIVND (reference sequence). CDR3 length: 14 amino acids. Germline trimming cut 6 bases from V and 5 bases from J; bases unmatched to any gene: 6.

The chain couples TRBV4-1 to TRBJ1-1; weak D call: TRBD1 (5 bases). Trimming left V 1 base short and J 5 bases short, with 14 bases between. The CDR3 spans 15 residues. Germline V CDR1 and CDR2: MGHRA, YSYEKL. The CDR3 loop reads CASSQAQGRRTEAFF. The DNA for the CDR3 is TGCGCCAGCAGCCAAGCCCAGGGTAGAAGGACTGAAGCTTTCTTT.

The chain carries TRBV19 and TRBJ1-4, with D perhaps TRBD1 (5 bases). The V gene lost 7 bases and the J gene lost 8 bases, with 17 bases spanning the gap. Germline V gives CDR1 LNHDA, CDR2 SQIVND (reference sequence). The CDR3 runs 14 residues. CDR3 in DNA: TGTGCCAGTACCCCTAGGCAGGGCCGCGAAAAACTGTTTTTT. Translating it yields CASTPRQGREKLFF.

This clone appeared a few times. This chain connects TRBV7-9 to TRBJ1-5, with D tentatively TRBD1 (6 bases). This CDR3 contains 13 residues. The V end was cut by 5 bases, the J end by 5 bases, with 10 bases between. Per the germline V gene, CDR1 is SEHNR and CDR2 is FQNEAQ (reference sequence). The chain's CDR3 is CASSPSGDQPQHF. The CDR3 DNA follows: TGTGCCAGCAGCCCCTCAGGGGATCAGCCCCAGCATTTT. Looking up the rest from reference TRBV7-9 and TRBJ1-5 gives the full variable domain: DTGVSQNPRHKITKRGQNVTFRCDPISEHNRLYWYRQTLGQGPEFLTYFQNEAQLEKSRLLSDRFSAERPKGSFSTLEIQRTEQGDSAMYLCASSPSGDQPQHFGDGTRLSIL.

CDR3 loop: CASSFELAGSSSYEQYF. The CDR3 DNA reads TGCGCCAGCAGCTTTGAACTAGCGGGATCGAGCTCCTACGAGCAGTACTTC. The chain employs TRBV5-1 and TRBJ2-7; 10 bases line up with TRBD2. CDR3 length equals 17 residues. Germline assignment: CDR1 SGHRS and CDR2 YFSETQ. Trimming at V came to 2 bases and at J to 0 bases, leaving 8 bases not matched to a gene.

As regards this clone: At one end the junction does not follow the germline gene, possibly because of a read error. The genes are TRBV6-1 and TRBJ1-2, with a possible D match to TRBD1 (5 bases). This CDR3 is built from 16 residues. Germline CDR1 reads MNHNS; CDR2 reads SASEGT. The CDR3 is CASSEQGPHLGRGYTF. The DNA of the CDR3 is TGTGCCAGCAGTGAACAGGGACCTCACCTCGGGCGGGGCTACACCTTT.

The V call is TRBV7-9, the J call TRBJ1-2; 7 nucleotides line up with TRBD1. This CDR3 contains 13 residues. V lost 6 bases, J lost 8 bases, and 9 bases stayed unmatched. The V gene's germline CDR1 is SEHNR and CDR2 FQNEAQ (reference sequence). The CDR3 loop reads CASREGAMLGYTF. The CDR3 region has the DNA TGTGCCAGCAGAGAGGGGGCGATGCTCGGCTACACCTTC.

The CDR3: CAIRGTTSGTDTQYF. The CDR3 DNA reads as TGTGCCATCAGGGGCACGACTAGCGGCACAGATACGCAGTATTTT. This chain connects TRBV10-3 to TRBJ2-3; 8 bases are a match to TRBD2. CDR1 and CDR2 from the germline V gene are ENHRY and SYGVKD. J gave up 1 base and V 6 bases, and 6 bases lay outside the gene matches. This CDR3 has 15 amino acids.

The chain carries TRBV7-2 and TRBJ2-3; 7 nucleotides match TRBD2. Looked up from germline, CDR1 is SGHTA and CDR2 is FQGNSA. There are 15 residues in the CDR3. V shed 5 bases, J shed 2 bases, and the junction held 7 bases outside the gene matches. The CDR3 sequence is CASSPGTIFTDTQYF. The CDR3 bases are TGTGCCAGCAGCCCAGGGACTATCTTCACAGATACGCAGTATTTT.

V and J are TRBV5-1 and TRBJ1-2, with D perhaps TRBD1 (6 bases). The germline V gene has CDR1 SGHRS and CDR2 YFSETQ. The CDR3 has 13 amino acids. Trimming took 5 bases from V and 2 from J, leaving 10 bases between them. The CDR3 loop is CASRSGQNYGYTF. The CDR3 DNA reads TGCGCCAGCAGATCTGGACAGAACTATGGCTACACCTTC.

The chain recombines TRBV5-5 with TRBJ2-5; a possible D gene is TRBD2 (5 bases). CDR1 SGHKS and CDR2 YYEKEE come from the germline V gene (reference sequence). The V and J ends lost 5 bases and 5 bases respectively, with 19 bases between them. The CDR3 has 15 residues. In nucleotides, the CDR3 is TGTGCCAGCAGGAACTTAGCGAGCTCCGCGGAGACCCAGTACTTC. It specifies CASRNLASSAETQYF. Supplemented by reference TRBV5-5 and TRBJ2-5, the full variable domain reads DAGVTQSPTHLIKTRGQQVTLRCSPISGHKSVSWYQQVLGQGPQFIFQYYEKEERGRGNFPDRFSARQFPNYSSELNVNALLLGDSALYLCASRNLASSAETQYFGPGTRLLVL.

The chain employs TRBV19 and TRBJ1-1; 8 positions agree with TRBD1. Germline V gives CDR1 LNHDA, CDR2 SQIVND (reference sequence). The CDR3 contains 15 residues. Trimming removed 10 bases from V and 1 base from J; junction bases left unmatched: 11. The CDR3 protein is CATTDPGGRNTEAFF. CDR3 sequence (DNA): TGTGCCACCACCGATCCAGGGGGCAGGAACACTGAAGCTTTCTTT.

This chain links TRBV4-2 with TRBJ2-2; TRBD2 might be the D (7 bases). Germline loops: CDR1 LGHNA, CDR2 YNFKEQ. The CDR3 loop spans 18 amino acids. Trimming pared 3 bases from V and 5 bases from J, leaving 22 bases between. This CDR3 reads CASSHKVGGGSGTGELFF. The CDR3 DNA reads TGTGCCAGCAGCCACAAAGTCGGGGGCGGGAGTGGGACCGGGGAGCTGTTTTTT.

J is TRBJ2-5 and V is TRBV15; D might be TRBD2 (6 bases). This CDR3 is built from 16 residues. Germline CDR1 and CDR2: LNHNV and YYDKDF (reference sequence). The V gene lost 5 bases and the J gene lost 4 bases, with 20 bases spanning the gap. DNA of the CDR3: TGTGCCACCAGCTACCCCCCTGGAAGGGGAGGAGAGACCCAGTACTTC. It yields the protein CATSYPPGRGGETQYF.

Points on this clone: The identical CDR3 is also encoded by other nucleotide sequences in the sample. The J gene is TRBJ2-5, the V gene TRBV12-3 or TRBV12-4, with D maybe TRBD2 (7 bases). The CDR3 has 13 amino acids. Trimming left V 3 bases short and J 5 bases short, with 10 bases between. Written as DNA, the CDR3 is TGTGCCAGCAGTTTCAGGGGAGGGGAGACCCAGTACTTC. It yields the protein CASSFRGGETQYF.

This CDR3 is CASRRGYEQYF. CDR3 bases: TGTGCCAGTCGTCGGGGCTACGAGCAGTACTTC. The chain carries TRBV19 and TRBJ2-7; maybe TRBD2 (5 bases). V was clipped by 8 bases and J by 3 bases, with 8 bases between them. There are 11 residues in the CDR3. The germline V gene encodes CDR1 LNHDA and CDR2 SQIVND (reference sequence).

CDR3 amino acids: CASSVEDRGQHEQFF. For the CDR3, the DNA is TGTGCCAGCAGTGTCGAGGACAGGGGGCAACATGAGCAGTTCTTC. The chain uses TRBV6-4 and TRBJ2-1; the match to TRBD1 covers 11 bases. The length of the CDR3 is 15 residues. Germline CDR1 MRHNA, CDR2 SNTAGT. The junction had 7 bases not matched to a gene; V was cut back by 4 bases and J by 8 bases.

The CDR3, as DNA: TGCGCCAGCGGGCCGGGGTGGGACACTGAAGCTTTCTTT. This codes for CASGPGWDTEAFF. The chain uses TRBV5-1 and TRBJ1-1; D not certain. The CDR3 is made up of 13 amino acids. Germline CDR1 SGHRS, CDR2 YFSETQ. Between the trimmed V and J ends, which lost 7 bases and 3 bases, there was a span of 13 bases. The full variable domain, in which reference TRBV5-1 and TRBJ1-1 provide the parts outside the CDR3, is KAGVTQTPRYLIKTRGQQVTLSCSPISGHRSVSWYQQTPGQGLQFLFEYFSETQRNKGNFPGRFSGRQFSNSRSEMNVSTLELGDSALYLCASGPGWDTEAFFGQGTRLTVV.

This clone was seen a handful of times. CDR3 sequence reads: CASGRGLDSNQPQHF. DNA of the CDR3: TGTGCCAGTGGCAGGGGACTAGATAGCAATCAGCCCCAGCATTTT. V gene TRBV19 combines with J gene TRBJ1-5, with D perhaps TRBD1 (6 bases). The CDR3 is made up of 15 amino acids. V lost 8 bases and J 0 bases, leaving 14 bases between the germline ends. Per germline, CDR1 LNHDA and CDR2 SQIVND (reference sequence). Filled out from reference TRBV19 and TRBJ1-5, the complete variable domain reads DGGITQSPKYLFRKEGQNVTLSCEQNLNHDAMYWYRQDPGQGLRLIYYSQIVNDFQKGDIAEGYSVSREKKESFPLTVTSAQKNPTAFYLCASGRGLDSNQPQHFGDGTRLSIL.

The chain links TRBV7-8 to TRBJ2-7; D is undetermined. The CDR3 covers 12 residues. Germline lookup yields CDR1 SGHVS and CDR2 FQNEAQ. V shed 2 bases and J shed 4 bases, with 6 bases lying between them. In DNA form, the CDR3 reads TGTGCCAGCAGCTTACAGGCGTACGAGCAGTACTTC. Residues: CASSLQAYEQYF.

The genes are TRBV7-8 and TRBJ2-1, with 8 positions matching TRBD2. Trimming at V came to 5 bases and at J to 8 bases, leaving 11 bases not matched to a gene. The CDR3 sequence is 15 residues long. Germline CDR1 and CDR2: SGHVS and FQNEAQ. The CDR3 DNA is TGTGCCAGCAGCCCTCGGGGTAGCGGGACGGATGAGCAGTTCTTC. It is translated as CASSPRGSGTDEQFF.

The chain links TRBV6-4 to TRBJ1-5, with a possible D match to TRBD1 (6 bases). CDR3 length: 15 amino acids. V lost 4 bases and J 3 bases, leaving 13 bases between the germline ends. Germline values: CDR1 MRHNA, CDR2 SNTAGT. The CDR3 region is CASSGIGQLNQPQHF. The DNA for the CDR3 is TGTGCCAGCAGTGGTATCGGACAGCTCAATCAGCCCCAGCATTTT.